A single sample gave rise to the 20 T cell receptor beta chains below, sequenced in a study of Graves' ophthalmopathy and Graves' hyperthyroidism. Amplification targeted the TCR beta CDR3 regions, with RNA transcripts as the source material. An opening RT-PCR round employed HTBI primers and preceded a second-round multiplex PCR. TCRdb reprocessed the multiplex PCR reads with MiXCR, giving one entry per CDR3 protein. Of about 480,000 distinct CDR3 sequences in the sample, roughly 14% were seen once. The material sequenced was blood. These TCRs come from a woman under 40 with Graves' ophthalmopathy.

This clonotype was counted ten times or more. The CDR3 protein is CASSEGNRGTEAFF. DNA for the CDR3: TGTGCCAGCAGTGAAGGTAACAGGGGCACTGAAGCTTTCTTT. This chain joins TRBV2 and TRBJ1-1; TRBD1 agrees at 7 bases. From germline, CDR1 is SNHLY and CDR2 FYNNEI. The CDR3 consists of 14 residues. V dropped 1 base and J dropped 4; count of bases not matched to a gene: 3. Full variable domain (missing parts from reference TRBV2 and TRBJ1-1): EPEVTQTPSHQVTQMGQEVILRCVPISNHLYFYWYRQILGQKVEFLVSFYNNEISEKSEIFDDQFSVERPDGSNFTLKIRSTKLEDSAMYFCASSEGNRGTEAFFGQGTRLTVV.

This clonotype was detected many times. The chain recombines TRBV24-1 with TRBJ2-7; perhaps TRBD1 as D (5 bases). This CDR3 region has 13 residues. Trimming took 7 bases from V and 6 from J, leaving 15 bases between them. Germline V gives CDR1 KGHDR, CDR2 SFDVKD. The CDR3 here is CATSRAGSGEQYF. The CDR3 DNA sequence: TGTGCCACCAGCCGAGCAGGGTCGGGCGAGCAGTACTTC.

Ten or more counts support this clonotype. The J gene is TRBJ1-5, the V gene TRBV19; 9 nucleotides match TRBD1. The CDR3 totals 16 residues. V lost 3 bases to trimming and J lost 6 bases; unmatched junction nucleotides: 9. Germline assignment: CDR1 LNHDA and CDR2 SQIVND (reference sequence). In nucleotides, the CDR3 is TGTGCCAGTAGTATCGTCCCGGGACAGGGAGGTCAGCCCCAGCATTTT. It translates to CASSIVPGQGGQPQHF.

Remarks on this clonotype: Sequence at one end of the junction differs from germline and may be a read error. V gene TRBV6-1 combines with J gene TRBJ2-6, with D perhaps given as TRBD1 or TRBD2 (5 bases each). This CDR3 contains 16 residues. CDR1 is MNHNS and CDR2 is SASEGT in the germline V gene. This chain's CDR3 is CASSQDGGTGANVLTF. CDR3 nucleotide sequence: TGCGCCAGCAGCCAAGATGGGGGTACAGGGGCCAACGTCCTGACTTTC.

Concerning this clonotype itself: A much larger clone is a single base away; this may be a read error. CDR3 residues: CASSPGPEGQPQYF. DNA for the CDR3: TGCGCCAGCAGCCCTGGCCCCGAAGGGCAGCCCCAGTATTTT. The chain uses TRBV5-1 and TRBJ1-5; no reliable D call. Near its end, the DNA agrees better with TRBJ2-3, so the J call may be wrong. The length of the CDR3 is 14 residues. Looked up from germline, CDR1 is SGHRS and CDR2 is YFSETQ.

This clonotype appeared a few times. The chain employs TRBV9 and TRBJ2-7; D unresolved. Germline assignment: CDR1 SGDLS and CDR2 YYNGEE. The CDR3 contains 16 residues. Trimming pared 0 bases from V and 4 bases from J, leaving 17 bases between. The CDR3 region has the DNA TGTGCCAGCAGCGTAGGATCTAATCCTCAACCTTACGAGCAGTACTTC. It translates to CASSVGSNPQPYEQYF.

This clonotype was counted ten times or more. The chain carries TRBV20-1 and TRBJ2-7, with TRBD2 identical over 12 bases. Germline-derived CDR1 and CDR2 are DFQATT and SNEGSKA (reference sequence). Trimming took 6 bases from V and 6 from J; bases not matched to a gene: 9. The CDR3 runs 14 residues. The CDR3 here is CSALAPLAGGEQYF. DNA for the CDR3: TGCAGTGCCTTAGCCCCACTAGCGGGAGGCGAGCAGTACTTC.

DNA for the CDR3: TGTGCCAGCAGTCCCGGTGAAGGGACAGGGGGCTACGAGCAGTACTTC. The encoded protein is CASSPGEGTGGYEQYF. The rearrangement uses TRBV12-3 or TRBV12-4 and TRBJ2-7, with 11 positions matching TRBD1. With V trimmed by 5 bases and J by 3 bases, 9 bases remained unmatched. The CDR3 runs to 16 residues.

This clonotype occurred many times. CDR3 amino acids: CASGHYSNRENSPLHF. The CDR3 nucleotides read TGTGCCAGCGGCCACTACTCTAACAGGGAGAATTCACCCCTCCACTTT. V and J are TRBV19 and TRBJ1-6; D might be TRBD1 (6 bases). V was shortened by 9 bases and J by 7 bases, with 22 bases between the two germline ends. This CDR3 region has 16 residues. The germline gives CDR1 LNHDA, CDR2 SQIVND (reference sequence).

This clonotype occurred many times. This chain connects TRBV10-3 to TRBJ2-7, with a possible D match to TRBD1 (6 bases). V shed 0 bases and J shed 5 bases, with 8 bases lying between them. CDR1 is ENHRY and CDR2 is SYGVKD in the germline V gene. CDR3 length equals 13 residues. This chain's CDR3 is CAISESKGDEQYF. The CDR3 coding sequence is TGTGCCATCAGTGAGTCGAAGGGGGACGAGCAGTACTTC.

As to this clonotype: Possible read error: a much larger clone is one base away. The CDR3 protein is CVSTRTSGPQETQYF. DNA for the CDR3: TGTGTCAGCACCCGGACTAGCGGCCCTCAAGAGACCCAGTACTTC. The V call is TRBV6-1, the J call TRBJ2-5; 10 bases match TRBD2. Germline CDR1 MNHNS, CDR2 SASEGT. This CDR3 is 15 amino acids long.

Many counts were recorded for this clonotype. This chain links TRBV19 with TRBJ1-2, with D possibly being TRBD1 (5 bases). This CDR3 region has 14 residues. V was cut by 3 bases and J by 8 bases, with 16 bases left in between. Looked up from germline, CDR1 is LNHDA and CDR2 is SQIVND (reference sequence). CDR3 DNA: TGTGCCAGTAGTATCCCCTGGCAGGGAGGCGGCTACACCTTC. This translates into CASSIPWQGGGYTF.

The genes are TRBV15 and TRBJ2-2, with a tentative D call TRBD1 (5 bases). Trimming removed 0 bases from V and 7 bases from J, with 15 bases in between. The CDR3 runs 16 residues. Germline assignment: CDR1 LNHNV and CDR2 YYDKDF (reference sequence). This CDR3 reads CATSREPEGVGGELFF. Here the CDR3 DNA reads TGTGCCACCAGCAGAGAACCCGAAGGGGTGGGCGGGGAGCTGTTTTTT. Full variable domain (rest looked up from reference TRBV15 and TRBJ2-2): DAMVIQNPRYQVTQFGKPVTLSCSQTLNHNVMYWYQQKSSQAPKLLFHYYDKDFNNEADTPDNFQSRRPNTSFCFLDIRSPGLGDTAMYLCATSREPEGVGGELFFGEGSRLTVL.

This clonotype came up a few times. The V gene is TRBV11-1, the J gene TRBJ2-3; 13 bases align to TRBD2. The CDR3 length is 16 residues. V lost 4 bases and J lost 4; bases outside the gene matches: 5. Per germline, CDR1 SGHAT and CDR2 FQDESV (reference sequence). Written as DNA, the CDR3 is TGTGCCAGCAGCTCCGGACTAGCGGGAGAATCAGATACGCAGTATTTT. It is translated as CASSSGLAGESDTQYF.

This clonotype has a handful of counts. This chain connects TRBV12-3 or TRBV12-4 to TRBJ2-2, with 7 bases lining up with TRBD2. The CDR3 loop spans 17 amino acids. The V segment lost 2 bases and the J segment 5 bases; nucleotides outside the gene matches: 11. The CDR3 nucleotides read TGTGCCAGCAGTTTATGGACTAGTGATGGGGAAACCGGGGAGCTGTTTTTT. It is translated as CASSLWTSDGETGELFF.

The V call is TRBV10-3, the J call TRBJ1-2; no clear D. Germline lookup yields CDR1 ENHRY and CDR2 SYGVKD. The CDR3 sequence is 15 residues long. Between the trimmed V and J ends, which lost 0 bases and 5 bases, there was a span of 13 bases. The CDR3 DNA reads TGTGCCATCAGTGAGTCTGGAGAGGTTCAGTATGGCTACACCTTC. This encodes CAISESGEVQYGYTF.

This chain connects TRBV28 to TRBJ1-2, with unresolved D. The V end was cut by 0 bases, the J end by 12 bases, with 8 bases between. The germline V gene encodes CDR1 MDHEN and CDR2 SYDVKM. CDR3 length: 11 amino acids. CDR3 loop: CASSLWGGHTF. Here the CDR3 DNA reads TGTGCCAGCAGTTTATGGGGCGGCCACACCTTC.

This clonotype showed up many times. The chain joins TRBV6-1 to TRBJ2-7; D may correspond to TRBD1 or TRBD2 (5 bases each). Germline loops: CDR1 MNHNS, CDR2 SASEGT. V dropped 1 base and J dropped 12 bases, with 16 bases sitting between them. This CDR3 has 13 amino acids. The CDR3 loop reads CASSEVLEGLRYF. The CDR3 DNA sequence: TGTGCCAGCAGTGAAGTCCTAGAGGGGCTGCGGTACTTC.

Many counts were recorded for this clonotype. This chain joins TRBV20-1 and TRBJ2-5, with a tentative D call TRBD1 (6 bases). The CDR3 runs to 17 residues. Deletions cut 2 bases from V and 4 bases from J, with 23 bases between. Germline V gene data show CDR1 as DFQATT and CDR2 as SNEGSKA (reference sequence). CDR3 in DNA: TGCAGTGCTAGACTAAGACAGGCCACAAGCACGGGAGAGACCCAGTACTTC. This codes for CSARLRQATSTGETQYF.

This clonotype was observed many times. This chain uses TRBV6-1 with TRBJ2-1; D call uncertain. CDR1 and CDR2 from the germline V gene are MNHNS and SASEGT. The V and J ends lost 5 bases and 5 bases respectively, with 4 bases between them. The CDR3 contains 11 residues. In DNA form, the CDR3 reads TGTGCCAGCAGTTTGAACAATGAGCAGTTCTTC. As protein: CASSLNNEQFF.